The 15 T cell receptor beta chains listed next were all sequenced from one sample in a study of blood T cells in healthy people across ages. A second PCR of roughly 7 to 11 cycles used a sample-barcoded 5' primer and a J-beta primer mix. TCRdb recomputed calls from the 5' RACE reads with MiXCR, one row per CDR3 protein. The sample includes about 1 million distinct CDR3 sequences, under 30% of them seen just once. This sample was shared with a second study, whose subject was T cells of mothers and their children.

The sample taken for sequencing was blood. The source of these receptors is a girl aged 2 to 9 in good health.

This clonotype was seen more than once but under ten times. The V gene is TRBV20-1, the J gene TRBJ2-3; D unclear. The CDR3 runs 12 residues. V lost 3 bases and J lost 0, with 4 bases in between. From germline, CDR1 is DFQATT and CDR2 SNEGSKA (reference sequence). The CDR3, as DNA: TGCAGTGCTAGGCCCAGCACAGATACGCAGTATTTT. Translation: CSARPSTDTQYF.

In this sample, this clonotype turned up a few times. This sequence joins TRBV4-2 and TRBJ2-5; D is perhaps TRBD2 (5 bases). V lost 0 bases and J lost 1, with 9 bases in between. The CDR3 has 15 residues. Germline CDR1 is LGHNA and CDR2 is YNFKEQ. The CDR3 DNA reads TGTGCCAGCAGCCAAGATGAGGGTTTCCAAGAGACCCAGTACTTC. This codes for CASSQDEGFQETQYF.

This clonotype was picked up a small number of times. The chain couples TRBV7-8 to TRBJ2-3; D not certain. Deletions cut 0 bases from V and 1 base from J, with 5 bases between. Germline CDR1 and CDR2: SGHVS and FQNEAQ. The CDR3 totals 14 residues. In DNA form, the CDR3 reads TGTGCCAGCAGCTTAGCGGACCGCACAGATACGCAGTATTTT. Translating gives CASSLADRTDTQYF.

The chain is built from TRBV12-3 or TRBV12-4 and TRBJ2-7; D is unresolved. V gave up 1 base and J gave up 6 bases, with 13 bases separating them. The CDR3 is made up of 14 amino acids. The CDR3 sequence is CASSLGPGSLEQYF. The DNA for the CDR3 is TGTGCCAGCAGTTTAGGACCTGGTTCACTCGAGCAGTACTTC.

V and J are TRBV20-1 and TRBJ2-5; D is tentatively TRBD1 or TRBD2 (5 bases each). The germline gives CDR1 DFQATT, CDR2 SNEGSKA (reference sequence). Trimming took 5 bases from V and 1 from J, leaving 14 bases between them. The CDR3 consists of 14 residues. CDR3 in amino acids: CSASTGTSQETQYF. CDR3 nucleotides: TGCAGTGCTTCGACCGGGACGTCCCAAGAGACCCAGTACTTC.

This clonotype was seen only a few times. The chain couples TRBV7-2 to TRBJ1-1; D is undetermined. Trimming shortened V by 1 base and J by 11 bases, and 11 bases separated the two germline ends. The CDR3 consists of 12 residues. From germline, CDR1 is SGHTA and CDR2 FQGNSA. DNA of the CDR3: TGTGCCAGCAGCTTAGGGCTTAGAGGGGCTTTCTTT. Residues: CASSLGLRGAFF.

The gene calls are TRBV27 and TRBJ2-7; the D is unclear. The CDR3 extends over 13 amino acids. Germline lookup yields CDR1 MNHEY and CDR2 SMNVEV (reference sequence). V shed 6 bases and J shed 2 bases, with 11 bases lying between them. CDR3 in amino acids: CASRRDKTYEQYF. CDR3 coding DNA: TGTGCCAGCAGGAGAGACAAGACCTACGAGCAGTACTTC.

The V call is TRBV6-5, the J call TRBJ2-3; D is uncertain. The CDR3 totals 14 residues. Trimming removed 0 bases from V and 3 bases from J, with 7 bases in between. The germline gives CDR1 MNHEY, CDR2 SVGAGI. The chain's CDR3 is CASSYSPATDTQYF. As DNA, the CDR3 is TGTGCCAGCAGTTACTCCCCCGCGACAGATACGCAGTATTTT.

The J gene is TRBJ2-7, the V gene TRBV5-8, with a tentative D call TRBD2 (6 bases). V was cut by 3 bases and J by 3 bases, with 16 bases left in between. The length of the CDR3 is 15 residues. Germline V lookup: CDR1 SGHTS, CDR2 YDEGEE. This CDR3 reads CASSWGETGLYEQYF. Here the CDR3 DNA reads TGTGCCAGCAGCTGGGGGGAAACAGGACTCTACGAGCAGTACTTC.

This chain connects TRBV4-2 to TRBJ2-5; D ambiguous. Germline CDR1 LGHNA, CDR2 YNFKEQ. CDR3 length: 14 residues. Trimming stripped 4 bases from V and 0 bases from J, with 9 bases between. DNA for the CDR3: TGTGCCAGCAGCCGCGATGGGTACCAAGAGACCCAGTACTTC. It codes for CASSRDGYQETQYF.

The gene calls are TRBV24-1 and TRBJ2-3; D unresolved. V shed 5 bases and J shed 6 bases, with 2 bases lying between them. Germline V lookup: CDR1 KGHDR, CDR2 SFDVKD. The CDR3 spans 10 residues. The chain's CDR3 is CATSADTQYF. In nucleotides, the CDR3 is TGTGCCACCAGTGCGGATACGCAGTATTTT.

The chain links TRBV27 to TRBJ2-1, with TRBD1 as a possible D gene (7 bases). Trimming removed 6 bases at V and 2 bases at J, with 14 bases between. The CDR3 is 15 residues long. Germline V gives CDR1 MNHEY, CDR2 SMNVEV (reference sequence). The CDR3 reads CASSRGAFPYNEQFF. The CDR3 coding sequence is TGTGCCAGCAGCAGGGGGGCATTCCCCTACAATGAGCAGTTCTTC.

The table lists this clonotype with a few counts. The J gene is TRBJ2-6, the V gene TRBV14; 7 bases fit TRBD2. The CDR3 length is 13 residues. V shed 4 bases, J shed 9 bases, and the junction held 3 bases outside the gene matches. Germline CDR1 and CDR2: SGHDN and FVKESK. The CDR3 loop reads CASSPGGNNVLTF. CDR3 nucleotide sequence: TGTGCCAGCAGCCCCGGGGGGAACAACGTCCTGACTTTC.

V gene TRBV20-1 combines with J gene TRBJ2-5; TRBD1 might be the D (6 bases). There are 13 residues in the CDR3. Germline V gene sequence: CDR1 DFQATT, CDR2 SNEGSKA (reference sequence). V dropped 6 bases and J dropped 1 base, with 12 bases sitting between them. The chain's CDR3 is CSAEDRGQETQYF. The CDR3 DNA is TGCAGTGCCGAGGACAGAGGCCAAGAGACCCAGTACTTC.

This clonotype appeared a few times. The junction differs from germline at one of its ends, possibly a read error. The chain combines TRBV7-9 with TRBJ2-7; D perhaps matches TRBD1 (5 bases). Germline assignment: CDR1 SEHNR and CDR2 FQNEAQ (reference sequence). The CDR3 totals 13 residues. CDR3 sequence reads: CASSFGPTTDSFF. In DNA form, the CDR3 reads TGTGCCAGCAGCTTCGGGCCAACGACAGACAGTTTCTTC.